Listed below are T cell receptor beta chains from one sample, sequenced in a study of T cells after yellow fever vaccination. TCRdb redid the calling of the 5' RACE reads with MiXCR, one entry per CDR3 protein. The sample yields hundreds of thousands of distinct CDR3 sequences, around an eighth seen once. The sequencing used PBMCs, collected on the day of the yellow fever booster vaccination. The receptors come from a man aged 25 to 40 who received the YFV17D yellow fever vaccine. CDR3s include the opening cysteine and the closing phenylalanine or tryptophan. Fields, in order: J gene, clone size, D gene, V gene, CDR3 DNA, CDR3 protein. D genes are given only for firm matches. Rows give clone size only sometimes, using once, few, many, or a class for an expanded clone.

TRBJ2-7 few TRBD2 TRBV7-2 TGTGCCAGCAGCTTAGCCGGGACTAGATCTTCCTACGAGCAGTACTTC CASSLAGTRSSYEQYF
TRBJ2-3 . TRBD2 TRBV7-9 TGTGCCAGCACTGCGGGAGGAGTCGGGGGAGATACGCAGTATTTT CASTAGGVGGDTQYF
TRBJ2-5 few TRBD2 TRBV7-2 TGTGCCAGCAGCGCGATGAAACTAGCGGGGCAAGAGACCCAGTACTTC CASSAMKLAGQETQYF
TRBJ1-2 few TRBD1 TRBV24-1 TGTGCCACCAGCGATCGGGGGACAGATGGCTACACCTTC CATSDRGTDGYTF
TRBJ2-5 . . TRBV4-3 TGCGCCAGCAGCCACAACCCCGGGAGGGGGCGATCGGAGACCCAGTACTTC CASSHNPGRGRSETQYF
TRBJ1-3 . . TRBV7-9 TGTGCCAGCAGCTTAGCCCACAGGGTCCCTGGAAACACCATATATTTT CASSLAHRVPGNTIYF
TRBJ2-2 . TRBD1 TRBV20-1 TGCAGTGCTAGACGACAACAAGGGACAGCCAACACCGGGGAGCTGTTTTTT CSARRQQGTANTGELFF
TRBJ2-5 . . TRBV20-1 TGCAGTGCAAACGACAAGACACTGTACCAAGAGACCCAGTACTTC CSANDKTLYQETQYF
TRBJ2-2 . TRBD2 TRBV4-2 TGTGCCAGCAGCCTCTTTGGGAAGCGGGAGCTTAATGGCGGGGAGCTGTTTTTT CASSLFGKRELNGGELFF
TRBJ1-1 few TRBD1 TRBV9 TGTGCCAGCAGCACGGGACAGGGGATCACTGAAGCTTTCTTT CASSTGQGITEAFF
TRBJ1-6 . . TRBV2 TGTGCCAGCAGTGTAAGGGTCGGTAATTCACCCCTCCACTTT CASSVRVGNSPLHF
TRBJ1-2 many TRBD1 TRBV2 TGTGCCAGCAGCGCAGGGACAGGCGGCAACTATGGCTACACCTTC CASSAGTGGNYGYTF
TRBJ2-1 many . TRBV19 TGTGCCAGTAACATCTGGGGGTCTGGACACAATGAGCAGTTCTTC CASNIWGSGHNEQFF
TRBJ2-5 . . TRBV29-1 TGCAGCGTTTCGGGACTAACAGGGGTGATTTTGGAGACCCAGTACTTC CSVSGLTGVILETQYF
TRBJ2-7 few . TRBV12-3/TRBV12-4 TGTGCCAGCAGCAACGGGGTGCCCTACGAGCAGTACTTC CASSNGVPYEQYF
TRBJ2-3 many TRBD2 TRBV2 TGTGCCAGCAGTACTCTAGCGGGAGCCACAGATACGCAGTATTTT CASSTLAGATDTQYF
TRBJ2-1 . TRBD2 TRBV20-1 TGCAGTGCTAGCGGCATGACTAGCGGAAGAACCTCCTACAATGAGCAGTTCTTC CSASGMTSGRTSYNEQFF
TRBJ2-1 . TRBD2 TRBV9 TGTGCCAGCAGCGTAAGGCGGGAGGTTGCCTACAATGAGCAGTTCTTC CASSVRREVAYNEQFF
TRBJ2-2 few . TRBV21-1 TGTGCCAGCAGCAAAGAGGGACCCGACCGGACCGGGGAGCTGTTTTTT CASSKEGPDRTGELFF
TRBJ2-7 few TRBD2 TRBV29-1 TGCAGCGTGAGTAGCGGGAGCTCCTACGAGCAGTACTTC CSVSSGSSYEQYF
TRBJ1-6 few TRBD1 TRBV7-6 TGTGCCAGCAGCTTAGAGGGGACAGGGTTCGATTCACCCCTCCACTTT CASSLEGTGFDSPLHF
TRBJ1-1 . . TRBV9 TGTGCCAGCAGCGTAGATCCCTCTTGGACTGAAGCTTTCTTT CASSVDPSWTEAFF
TRBJ2-3 few . TRBV24-1 TGTGCCACCAGTGACCCGGGTCCCGTCGGGTTAGATACGCAGTATTTT CATSDPGPVGLDTQYF
TRBJ2-7 . . TRBV7-2 TGTGCCAGCAGCGTGGGGAGTCCCACCTACGAGCAGTACTTC CASSVGSPTYEQYF
TRBJ2-5 many TRBD2 TRBV20-1 TGCAGTTTTAGCGGGACTGAGACCCAGTACTTC CSFSGTETQYF
TRBJ1-2 few . TRBV4-3 TGCGCCAGCAGCCAGTCTACAGGGTTAGCTAACTATGGCTACACCTTC CASSQSTGLANYGYTF
TRBJ2-3 many TRBD1 TRBV7-6 TGTGCCAGCAGGCCGCCGGGACAGGGGAAAGATACGCAGTATTTT CASRPPGQGKDTQYF
TRBJ2-5 . . TRBV10-2 TGCGCCAGCAGTCCCCAGCGGAAAGAGACCCAGTACTTC CASSPQRKETQYF
TRBJ2-3 . . TRBV12-3/TRBV12-4 TGTGCCAGCAGGTCACGAGGTTTGACAGATACGCAGTATTTT CASRSRGLTDTQYF
TRBJ2-4 . . TRBV20-1 TGCAGTTGGACAGGCGGGGACATTCAGTACTTC CSWTGGDIQYF
TRBJ2-7 many . TRBV20-1 TGCAGTGCCCCAGGGGGAGGGACCTACGAGCAGTACTTC CSAPGGGTYEQYF
TRBJ2-5 few . TRBV10-3 TGTGCCATCAGTGACCGAGTACGGACCCAAGAGACCCAGTACTTC CAISDRVRTQETQYF
TRBJ2-5 . . TRBV6-1 TGTGCCAGCAGTCCCCTTAGGCGGGGCCAAGAGACCCAGTACTTC CASSPLRRGQETQYF
TRBJ2-1 . . TRBV7-2 TGTGCCAGCAGCTTAGAGGGGGTGGGACTGCAGTTCTTC CASSLEGVGLQFF
TRBJ2-7 . TRBD2 TRBV27 TGTGCCACCCAGACTAGCGCAAACTCCTACGAGCAGTACTTC CATQTSANSYEQYF
TRBJ2-4 few TRBD1 TRBV20-1 TGCAGTGCGAGTGGACAGGCGATCCGAGCCAAAAACATTCAGTACTTC CSASGQAIRAKNIQYF
TRBJ2-5 few TRBD2 TRBV5-5 TGTGCCAGCAGCTTGGGGAGCGGGAGGGCGTTAGAGACCCAGTACTTC CASSLGSGRALETQYF